The text below deals with one T cell receptor (beta chain). The data are from a study of T cell responses to AZD1222 COVID-19 vaccine. Samples with a second dose at about 4 or about 12 weeks were pooled together. V lost 5 bases and J lost 3; bases outside the gene matches: 6. Germline V gene data show CDR1 as SNHLY and CDR2 as FYNNEI. The CDR3 contains 15 residues. This table comes from immunoSEQ multiplex PCR, and its TCRdb copy is limited to in-frame clones, with some not included. The sample comprises 140,000 or so clones, 80% to 95% of which are singletons, and less than 5% rests with the top ten.

The specimen was peripheral blood, collected 28 days after the second AZD1222 dose. The chain couples TRBV2 to TRBJ2-1, with 8 bases lining up with TRBD2. This TCR was recovered from an adult who received the AZD1222 COVID-19 vaccine. CDR3 in amino acids: CASSPLAGGYNEQFF. The CDR3, as DNA: TGTGCCAGCAGTCCCCTTGCGGGGGGCTACAATGAGCAGTTCTTC.